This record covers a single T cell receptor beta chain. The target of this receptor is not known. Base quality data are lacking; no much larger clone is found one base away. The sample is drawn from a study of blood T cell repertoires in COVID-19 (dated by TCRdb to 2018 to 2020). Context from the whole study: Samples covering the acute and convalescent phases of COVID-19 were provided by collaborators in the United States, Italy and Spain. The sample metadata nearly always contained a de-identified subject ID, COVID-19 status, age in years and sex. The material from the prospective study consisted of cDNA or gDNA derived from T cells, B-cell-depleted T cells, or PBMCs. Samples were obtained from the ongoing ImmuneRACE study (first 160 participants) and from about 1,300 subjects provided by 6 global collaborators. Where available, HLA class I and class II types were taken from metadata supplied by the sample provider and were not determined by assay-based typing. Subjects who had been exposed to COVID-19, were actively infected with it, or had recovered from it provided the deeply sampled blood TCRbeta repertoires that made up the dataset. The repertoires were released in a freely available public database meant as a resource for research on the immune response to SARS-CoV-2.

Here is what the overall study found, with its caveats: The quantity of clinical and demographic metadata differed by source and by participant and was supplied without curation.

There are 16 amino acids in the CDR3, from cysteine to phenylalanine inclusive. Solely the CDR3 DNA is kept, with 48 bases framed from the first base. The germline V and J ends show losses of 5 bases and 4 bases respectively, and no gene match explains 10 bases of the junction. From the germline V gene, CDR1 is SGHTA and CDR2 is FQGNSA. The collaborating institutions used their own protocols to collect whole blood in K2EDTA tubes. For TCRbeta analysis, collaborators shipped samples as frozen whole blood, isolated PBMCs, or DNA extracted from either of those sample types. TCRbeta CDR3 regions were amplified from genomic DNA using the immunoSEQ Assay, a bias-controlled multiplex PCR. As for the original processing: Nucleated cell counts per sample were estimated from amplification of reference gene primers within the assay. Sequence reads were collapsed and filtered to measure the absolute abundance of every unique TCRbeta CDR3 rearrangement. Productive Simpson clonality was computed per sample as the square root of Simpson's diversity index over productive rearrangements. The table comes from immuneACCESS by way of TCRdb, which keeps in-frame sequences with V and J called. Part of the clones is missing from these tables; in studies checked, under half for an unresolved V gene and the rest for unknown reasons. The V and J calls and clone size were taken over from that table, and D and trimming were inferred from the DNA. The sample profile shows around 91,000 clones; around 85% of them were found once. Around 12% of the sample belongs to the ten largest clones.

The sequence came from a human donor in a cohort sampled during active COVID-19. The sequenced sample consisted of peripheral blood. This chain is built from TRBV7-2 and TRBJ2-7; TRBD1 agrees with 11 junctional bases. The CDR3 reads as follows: CASSGWDRGNRYEQYF. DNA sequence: TGTGCCAGCAGCGGATGGGACAGGGGGAATAGGTACGAGCAGTACTTC.